The present entry profiles one TCR beta chain with its context. The antigen is not known. The data derive from a study of CD8 T cells in ankylosing spondylitis. Overall study results and limits: CD8+ disease-linked clones were present at relatively low frequencies in blood. Apparently characteristic of ankylosing spondylitis blood was a TCR beta motif (roughly 8 highly homologous variants). Reportedly, matched ankylosing spondylitis synovial fluid was significantly enriched for disease-linked clones.

CDR1 is MRHNA, CDR2 SNTAGT, per germline. CDR3 length: 13 residues. V shed 2 bases and J shed 7 bases, with 11 bases lying between them. TCRdb recomputed calls from the 5' RACE reads with MiXCR, one row per CDR3 protein. Of 200,000 to 250,000 distinct CDR3 sequences in the sample, approximately 16% were seen once. The receptor was isolated from a male donor with ankylosing spondylitis. The chain couples TRBV6-4 to TRBJ1-2; D is ambiguous. Sequencing was carried out using blood, either unsorted or a sorted T cell fraction (not recorded which). In DNA form, the CDR3 reads TGTGCCAGCAGTGACGTGCCCCCCTCTGGCTACACCTTC. Residues: CASSDVPPSGYTF.